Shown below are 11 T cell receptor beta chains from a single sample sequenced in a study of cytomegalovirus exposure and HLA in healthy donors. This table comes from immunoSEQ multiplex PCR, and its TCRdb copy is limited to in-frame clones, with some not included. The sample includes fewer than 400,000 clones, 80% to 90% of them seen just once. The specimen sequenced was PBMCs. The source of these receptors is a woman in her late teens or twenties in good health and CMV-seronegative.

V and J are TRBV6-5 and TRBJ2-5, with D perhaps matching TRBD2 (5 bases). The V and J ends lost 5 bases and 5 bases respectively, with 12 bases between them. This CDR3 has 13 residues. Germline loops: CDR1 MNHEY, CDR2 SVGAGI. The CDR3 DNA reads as TGTGCCAGCAGTCGGGGATACGGGGAGACCCAGTACTTC. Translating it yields CASSRGYGETQYF.

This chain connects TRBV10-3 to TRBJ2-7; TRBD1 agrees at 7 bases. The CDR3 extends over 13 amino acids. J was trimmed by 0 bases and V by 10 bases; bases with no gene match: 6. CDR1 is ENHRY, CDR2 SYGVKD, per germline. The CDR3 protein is CATTGESSYEQYF. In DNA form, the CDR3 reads TGTGCCACAACAGGGGAATCCTCCTACGAGCAGTACTTC.

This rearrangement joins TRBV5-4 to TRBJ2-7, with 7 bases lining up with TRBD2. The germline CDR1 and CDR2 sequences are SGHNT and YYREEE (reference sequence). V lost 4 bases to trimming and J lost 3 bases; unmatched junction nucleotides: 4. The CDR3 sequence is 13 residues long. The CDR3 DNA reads TGTGCCAGCAGCGTTCTAGCGGACTACGAGCAGTACTTC. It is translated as CASSVLADYEQYF.

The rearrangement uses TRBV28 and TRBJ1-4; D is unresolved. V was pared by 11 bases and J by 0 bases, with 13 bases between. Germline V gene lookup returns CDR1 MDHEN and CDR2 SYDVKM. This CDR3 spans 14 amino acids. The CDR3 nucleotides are TGTGCCGGATCGGACGGGACAACTAATGAAAAACTGTTTTTT. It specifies CAGSDGTTNEKLFF.

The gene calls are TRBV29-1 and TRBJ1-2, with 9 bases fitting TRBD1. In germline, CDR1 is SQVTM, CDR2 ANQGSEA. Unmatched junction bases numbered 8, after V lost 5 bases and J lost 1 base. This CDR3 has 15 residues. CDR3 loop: CSVHGGTGLNYGYTF. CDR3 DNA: TGCAGCGTTCACGGGGGGACAGGGCTTAACTATGGCTACACCTTC.

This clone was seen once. The CDR3 DNA is TGTGCCAGCAGCCACGGCCTCGAGGATGAGCAGTTCTTC. This encodes CASSHGLEDEQFF. The rearrangement links TRBV4-2 to TRBJ2-1; D is ambiguous. The germline CDR1 and CDR2 sequences are LGHNA and YNFKEQ. The V gene lost 3 bases and the J gene lost 8 bases, with 11 bases spanning the gap. The CDR3 runs to 13 residues.

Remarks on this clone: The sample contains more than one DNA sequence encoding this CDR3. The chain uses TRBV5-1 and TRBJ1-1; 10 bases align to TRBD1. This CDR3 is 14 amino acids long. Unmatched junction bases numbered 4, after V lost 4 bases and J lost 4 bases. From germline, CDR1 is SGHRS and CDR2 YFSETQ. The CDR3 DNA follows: TGCGCCAGCAGCACCCGGACAGGGGGCACTGAAGCTTTCTTT. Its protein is CASSTRTGGTEAFF.

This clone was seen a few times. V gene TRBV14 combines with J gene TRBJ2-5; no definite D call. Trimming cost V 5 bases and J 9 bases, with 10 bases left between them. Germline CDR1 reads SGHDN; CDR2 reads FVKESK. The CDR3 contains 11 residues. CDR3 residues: CASSKGTSQYF. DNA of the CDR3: TGTGCCAGCAGCAAAGGCACTTCCCAGTACTTC.

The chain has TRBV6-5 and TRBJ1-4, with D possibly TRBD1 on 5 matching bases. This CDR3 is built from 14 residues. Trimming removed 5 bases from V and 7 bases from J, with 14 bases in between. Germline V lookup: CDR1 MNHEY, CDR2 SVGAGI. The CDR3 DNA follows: TGTGCCAGCAGTCTACAAGGGGCAGGTGAAAAACTGTTTTTT. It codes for CASSLQGAGEKLFF.

The CDR3 sequence: CASSPSLADYDTQYF. The DNA of the CDR3 is TGTGCCAGCAGCCCAAGTTTAGCGGACTATGATACGCAGTATTTT. The V gene is TRBV9, the J gene TRBJ2-3; the D gene is possibly TRBD2 (6 bases). V shed 4 bases and J shed 6 bases, with 18 bases lying between them. Germline CDR1 and CDR2: SGDLS and YYNGEE. This CDR3 spans 15 amino acids.

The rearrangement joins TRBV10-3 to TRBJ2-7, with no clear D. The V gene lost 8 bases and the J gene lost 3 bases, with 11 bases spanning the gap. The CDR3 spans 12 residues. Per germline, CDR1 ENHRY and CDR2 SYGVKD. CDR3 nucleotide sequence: TGTGCCATCGGAAGCGATCACTACGAGCAGTACTTC. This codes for CAIGSDHYEQYF.